A selection of T cell receptor beta chains follows, all from one sample in a study of blood T cell repertoires in COVID-19. Measured with immunoSEQ multiplex PCR; TCRdb has only the in-frame clones, and not every one. Of roughly 200,000 clones listed, 80% to 90% were seen once; the top ten hold about 11%. Sequenced sample: PBMCs or T cells enriched from blood (not recorded which). The receptors stem from a man in his forties or fifties who had recovered from COVID-19. Both conserved end residues are part of each CDR3.

v_gene,CDR3aa
TRBV19,CASTQRGTQYF
TRBV19,CASSMANFNTEAFF
TRBV4-1,CASSFGLATNTGELFF
TRBV7-2,CASSLRQSDNSPLHF
TRBV3-1/TRBV3-2,CASSQVVAGARTDTQYF
TRBV9,CASSPEGGPSSYNEQFF
TRBV12-5,CASGPGASGRAETQYF
TRBV5-6,CASSLRSGRSGDTQYF
TRBV28,CASTSGEAGGFGELFF
TRBV6-5,CASMFGLAWGDEQFF
TRBV6-1,CASSERYSGERGNEQFF
TRBV18,CASSPPVGRAGSYNEQFF
TRBV3-1/TRBV3-2,CASSGGGGTLYNEQFF
TRBV6-5,CASRSQVSNQPQHF
TRBV4-3,CASSQGPSGSSTDTQYF
TRBV4-3,CASSQAFDRGTGYTF
TRBV7-2,CASSAGLAGAEQFF
TRBV5-1,CASSPRGTTLAKNIQYF
TRBV5-4,CASSWRGGNYGYTF
TRBV27,CARAPLNRRTRPQHF
TRBV5-4,CASSFGGGTYNEQFF
TRBV19,CASSTQDGSGANVLTF
TRBV6-2/TRBV6-3,CASSYSRTDEAFF
TRBV4-2,CASSQARGPEQFF
TRBV2,CASSGENTGELFF
TRBV11-1,CASSLAPTGIERYTQYF
TRBV3-1/TRBV3-2,CASTSGGAGYNEQFF
TRBV2,CASSSGQGSGANVLTF
TRBV6-1,CASSVNTGGTGGYNEQFF